Below, one TCR beta chain is given with its context. Its target is not known. The sample comes from a study of T cell repertoires in cytomegalovirus infection. Overall study context: It was the public TCR beta signatures that indicated both CMV infection and matching HLA type. General study results and limits: Public TCR beta family frequency separated CMV-and-HLA carriers, including in an independent cohort. Predominance within the ex vivo response was attributable to HLA-C-restricted CMV-specific TCR beta clonotypes.

Germline V gene lookup returns CDR1 SNHLY and CDR2 FYNNEI. This CDR3 is built from 13 residues. Germline trimming cut 5 bases from V and 5 bases from J; bases unmatched to any gene: 3. TCRdb re-analysed the reads in MiXCR, keeping a single row per CDR3 protein. This sample has fewer than 250,000 distinct CDR3 sequences, with 9% to 15% found just once. The chain recombines TRBV2 with TRBJ2-1; TRBD2 matches at 7 bases. This TCR came from a human donor in good health (CMV status not recorded). Some clones in this sample may be carry-over from other donors' samples. The sample comprised PBMCs. CDR3 loop: CASSRSGNNEQFF. DNA of the CDR3: TGTGCCAGCAGTCGGAGCGGGAACAATGAGCAGTTCTTC.